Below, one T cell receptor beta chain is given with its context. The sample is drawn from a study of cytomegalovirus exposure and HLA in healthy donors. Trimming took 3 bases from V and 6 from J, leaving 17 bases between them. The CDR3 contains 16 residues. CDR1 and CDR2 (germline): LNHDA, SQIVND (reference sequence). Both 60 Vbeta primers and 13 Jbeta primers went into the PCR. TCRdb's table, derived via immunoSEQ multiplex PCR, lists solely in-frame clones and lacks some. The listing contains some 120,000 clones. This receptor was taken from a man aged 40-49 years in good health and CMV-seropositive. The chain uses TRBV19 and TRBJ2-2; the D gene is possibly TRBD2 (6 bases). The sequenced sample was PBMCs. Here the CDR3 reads CASSIPLGGNPGELFF. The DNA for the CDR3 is TGTGCCAGTAGTATCCCGCTGGGGGGAAACCCCGGGGAGCTGTTTTTT.